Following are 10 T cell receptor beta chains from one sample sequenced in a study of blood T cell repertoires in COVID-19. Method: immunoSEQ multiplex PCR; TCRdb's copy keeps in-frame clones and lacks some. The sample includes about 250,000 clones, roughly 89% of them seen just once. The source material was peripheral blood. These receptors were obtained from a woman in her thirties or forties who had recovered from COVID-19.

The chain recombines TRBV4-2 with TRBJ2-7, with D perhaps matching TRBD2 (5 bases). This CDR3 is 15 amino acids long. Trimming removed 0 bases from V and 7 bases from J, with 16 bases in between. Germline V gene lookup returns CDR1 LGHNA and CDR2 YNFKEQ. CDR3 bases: TGTGCCAGCAGCCAAGAGTTTGTGGCCTGGGAGGAGCAGTACTTC. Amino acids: CASSQEFVAWEEQYF.

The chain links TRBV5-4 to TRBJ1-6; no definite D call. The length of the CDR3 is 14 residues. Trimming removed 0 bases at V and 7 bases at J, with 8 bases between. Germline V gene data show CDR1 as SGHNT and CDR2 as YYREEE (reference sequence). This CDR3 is CASSLDRFNSPLHF. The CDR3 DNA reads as TGTGCCAGCAGCTTGGATCGGTTCAATTCACCCCTCCACTTT.

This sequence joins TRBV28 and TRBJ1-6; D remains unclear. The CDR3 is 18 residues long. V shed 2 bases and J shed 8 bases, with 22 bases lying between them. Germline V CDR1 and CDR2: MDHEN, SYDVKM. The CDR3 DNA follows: TGTGCCAGCAGTTTACCCCGCCCCTATGGGCAGGTCCATTCACCCCTCCACTTT. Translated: CASSLPRPYGQVHSPLHF.

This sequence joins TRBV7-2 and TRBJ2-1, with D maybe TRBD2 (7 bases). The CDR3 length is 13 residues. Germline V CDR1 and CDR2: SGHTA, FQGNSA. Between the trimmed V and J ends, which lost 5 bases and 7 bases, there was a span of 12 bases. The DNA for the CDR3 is TGTGCCAGCAGCGCCGGGGGGCGTAATGAGCAGTTCTTC. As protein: CASSAGGRNEQFF. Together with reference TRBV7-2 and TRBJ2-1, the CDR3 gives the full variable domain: GAGVSQSPSNKVTEKGKDVELRCDPISGHTALYWYRQSLGQGLEFLIYFQGNSAPDKSGLPSDRFSAERTGGSVSTLTIQRTQQEDSAVYLCASSAGGRNEQFFGPGTRLTVL.

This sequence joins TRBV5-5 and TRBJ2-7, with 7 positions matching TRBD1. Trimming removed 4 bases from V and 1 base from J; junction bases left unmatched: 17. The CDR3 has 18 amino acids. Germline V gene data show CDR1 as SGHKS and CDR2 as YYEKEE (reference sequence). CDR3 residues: CASSRMMDRMGASYEQYF. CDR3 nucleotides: TGTGCCAGCAGCCGGATGATGGACAGGATGGGGGCATCCTACGAGCAGTACTTC.

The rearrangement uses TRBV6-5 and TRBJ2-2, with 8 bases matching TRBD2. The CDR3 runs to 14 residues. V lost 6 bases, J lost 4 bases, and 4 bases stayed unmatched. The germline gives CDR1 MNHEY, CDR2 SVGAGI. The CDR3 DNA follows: TGTGCCAGCAGAGCCAGCGGGGGCACCGGGGAGCTGTTTTTT. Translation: CASRASGGTGELFF.

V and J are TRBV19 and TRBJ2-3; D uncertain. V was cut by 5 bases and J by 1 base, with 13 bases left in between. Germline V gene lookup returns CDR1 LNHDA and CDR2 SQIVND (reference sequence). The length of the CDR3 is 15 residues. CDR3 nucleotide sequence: TGTGCCAGTAGTCCGTCGAATGCGGGCACAGATACGCAGTATTTT. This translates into CASSPSNAGTDTQYF.

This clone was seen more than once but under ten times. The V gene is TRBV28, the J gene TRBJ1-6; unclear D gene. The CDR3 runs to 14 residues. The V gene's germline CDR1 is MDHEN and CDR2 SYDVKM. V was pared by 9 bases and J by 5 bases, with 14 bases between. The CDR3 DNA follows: TGTGCCAGTCGGAGGAGGATCAATAATTCACCCCTCCACTTT. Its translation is CASRRRINNSPLHF.

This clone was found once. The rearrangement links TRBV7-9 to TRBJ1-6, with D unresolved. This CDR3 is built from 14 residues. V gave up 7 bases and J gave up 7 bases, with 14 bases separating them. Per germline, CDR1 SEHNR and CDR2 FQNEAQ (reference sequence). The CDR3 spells CASTSSGGNSPLHF. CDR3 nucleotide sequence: TGTGCCAGCACCTCGTCCGGCGGCAATTCACCCCTCCACTTT.

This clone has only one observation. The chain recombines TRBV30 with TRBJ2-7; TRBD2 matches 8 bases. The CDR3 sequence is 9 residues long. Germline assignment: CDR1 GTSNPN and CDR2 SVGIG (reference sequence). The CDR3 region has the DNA TGTGCCTGGGGGACTAGTGATGACGTC. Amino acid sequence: CAWGTSDDV.